Given below is one TCR beta chain in context. The target antigen is unknown. The germline gives CDR1 DFQATT, CDR2 SNEGSKA (reference sequence). This CDR3 is built from 16 residues. TCRdb re-called the 5' RACE reads and shows each CDR3 protein once, DNA omitted. The repertoire shows 140,000 to 150,000 distinct CDR3 sequences; the top ten hold about 1.2%. These data come from a study of monozygotic twins with inflammatory bowel disease. Study results and caveats: The sharing of clonotypes with others was lower in IBD patients than in healthy twins, especially with disease activity.

This clonotype was obtained from a human donor with ulcerative colitis or Crohn's disease, or a healthy co-twin of an affected twin (not recorded which). The chain links TRBV20-1 to TRBJ2-2; the TCRdb D gene call, TRBD2, has no DNA to confirm it. Sequenced: blood. CDR3 region: CSARGRLAGGAGELFF.